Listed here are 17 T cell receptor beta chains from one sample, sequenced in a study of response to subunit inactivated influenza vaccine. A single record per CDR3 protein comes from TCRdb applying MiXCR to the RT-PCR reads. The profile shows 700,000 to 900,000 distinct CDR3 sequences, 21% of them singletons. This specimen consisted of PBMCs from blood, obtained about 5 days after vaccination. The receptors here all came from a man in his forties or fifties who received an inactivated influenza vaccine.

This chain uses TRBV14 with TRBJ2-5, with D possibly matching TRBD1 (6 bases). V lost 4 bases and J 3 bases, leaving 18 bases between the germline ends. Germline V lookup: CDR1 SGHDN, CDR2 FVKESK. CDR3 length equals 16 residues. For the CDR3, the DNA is TGTGCCAGCAGCCCCCAACAGGGAAACCGGAAAGAGACCCAGTACTTC. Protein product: CASSPQQGNRKETQYF.

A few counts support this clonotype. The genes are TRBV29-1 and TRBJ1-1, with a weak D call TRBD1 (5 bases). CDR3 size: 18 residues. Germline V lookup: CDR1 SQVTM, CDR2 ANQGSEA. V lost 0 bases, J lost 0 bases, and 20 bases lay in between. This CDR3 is CSVEDAWGDLKMNTEAFF. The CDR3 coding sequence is TGCAGCGTTGAAGATGCCTGGGGGGACCTCAAGATGAACACTGAAGCTTTCTTT. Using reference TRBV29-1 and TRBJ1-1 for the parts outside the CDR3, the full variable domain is SAVISQKPSRDICQRGTSLTIQCQVDSQVTMMFWYRQQPGQSLTLIATANQGSEATYESGFVIDKFPISRPNLTFSTLTVSNMSPEDSSIYLCSVEDAWGDLKMNTEAFFGQGTRLTVV.

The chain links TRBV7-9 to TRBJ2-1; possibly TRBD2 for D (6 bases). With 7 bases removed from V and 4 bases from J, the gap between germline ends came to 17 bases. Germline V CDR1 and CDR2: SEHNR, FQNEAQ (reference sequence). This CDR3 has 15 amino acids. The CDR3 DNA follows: TGTGCCAGCAAAAATAGCGCGGGGAGATACAATGAGCAGTTCTTC. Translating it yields CASKNSAGRYNEQFF.

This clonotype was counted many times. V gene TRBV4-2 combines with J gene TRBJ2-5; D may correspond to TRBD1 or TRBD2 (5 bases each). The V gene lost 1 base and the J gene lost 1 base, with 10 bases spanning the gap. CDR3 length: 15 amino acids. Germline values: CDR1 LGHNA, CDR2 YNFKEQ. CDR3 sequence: CASSQVGGGQETQYF. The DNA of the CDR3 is TGTGCCAGCAGCCAAGTAGGTGGGGGCCAAGAGACCCAGTACTTC.

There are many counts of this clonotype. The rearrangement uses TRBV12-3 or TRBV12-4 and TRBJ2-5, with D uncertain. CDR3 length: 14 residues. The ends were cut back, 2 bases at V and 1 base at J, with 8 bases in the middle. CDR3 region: CASSLIALQETQYF. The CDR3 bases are TGTGCCAGCAGTTTAATCGCCCTCCAAGAGACCCAGTACTTC.

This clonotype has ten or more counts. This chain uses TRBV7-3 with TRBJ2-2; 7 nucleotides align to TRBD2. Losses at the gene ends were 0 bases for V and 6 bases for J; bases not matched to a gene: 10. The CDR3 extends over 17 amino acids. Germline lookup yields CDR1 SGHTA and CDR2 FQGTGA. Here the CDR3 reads CASSLTGGGRASGELFF. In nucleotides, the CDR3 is TGTGCCAGCAGCTTAACTGGAGGTGGGAGGGCCTCCGGGGAGCTGTTTTTT.

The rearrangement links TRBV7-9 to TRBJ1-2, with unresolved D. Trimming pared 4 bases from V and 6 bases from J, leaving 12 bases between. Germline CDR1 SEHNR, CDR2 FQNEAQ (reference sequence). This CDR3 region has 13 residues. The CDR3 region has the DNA TGTGCCAGCAGCTCCCCCCATGGGGATGGCTACACCTTC. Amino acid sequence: CASSSPHGDGYTF.

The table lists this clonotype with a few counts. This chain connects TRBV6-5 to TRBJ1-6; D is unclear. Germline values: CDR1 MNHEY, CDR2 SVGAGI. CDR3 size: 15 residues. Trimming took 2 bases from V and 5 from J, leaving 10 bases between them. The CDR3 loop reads CASSYLDQDNSPLHF. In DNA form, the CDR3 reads TGTGCCAGCAGTTACCTGGACCAGGATAATTCACCCCTCCACTTT.

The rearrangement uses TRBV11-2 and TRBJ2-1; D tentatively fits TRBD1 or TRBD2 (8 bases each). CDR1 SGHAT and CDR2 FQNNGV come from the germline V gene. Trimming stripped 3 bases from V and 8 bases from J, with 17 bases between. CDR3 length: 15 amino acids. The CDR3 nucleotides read TGTGCCAGCAGCTTCTGGACAGGGCGGGAGGATGAGCAGTTCTTC. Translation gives CASSFWTGREDEQFF.

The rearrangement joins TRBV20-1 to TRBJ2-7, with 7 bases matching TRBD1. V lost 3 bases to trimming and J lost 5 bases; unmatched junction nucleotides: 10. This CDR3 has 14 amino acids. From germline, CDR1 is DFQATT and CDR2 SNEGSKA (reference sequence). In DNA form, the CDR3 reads TGCAGTGCTAGGTACAGGGGACAGACTAACGAGCAGTACTTC. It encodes CSARYRGQTNEQYF.

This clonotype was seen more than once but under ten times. CDR3 amino acids: CSALEETQYF. In DNA, the CDR3 is TGCAGTGCTCTAGAAGAGACCCAGTACTTC. V is TRBV20-1 and J is TRBJ2-5; no clear D. Trimming took 5 bases from V and 3 from J, leaving 4 bases between them. Germline CDR1 is DFQATT and CDR2 is SNEGSKA (reference sequence). There are 10 residues in the CDR3.

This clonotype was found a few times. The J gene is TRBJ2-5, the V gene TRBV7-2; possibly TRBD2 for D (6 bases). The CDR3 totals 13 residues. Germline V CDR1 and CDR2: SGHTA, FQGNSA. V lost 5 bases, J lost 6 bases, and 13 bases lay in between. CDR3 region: CASSARRGQTQYF. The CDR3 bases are TGTGCCAGCAGCGCCCGGAGGGGCCAGACCCAGTACTTC.

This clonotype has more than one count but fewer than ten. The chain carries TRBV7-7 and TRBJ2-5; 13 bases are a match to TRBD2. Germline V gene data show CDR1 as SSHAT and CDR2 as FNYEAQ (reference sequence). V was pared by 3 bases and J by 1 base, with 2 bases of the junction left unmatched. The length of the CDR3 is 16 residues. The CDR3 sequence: CASSLGLAGRQETQYF. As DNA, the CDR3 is TGTGCCAGCAGCTTGGGACTAGCGGGACGCCAAGAGACCCAGTACTTC.

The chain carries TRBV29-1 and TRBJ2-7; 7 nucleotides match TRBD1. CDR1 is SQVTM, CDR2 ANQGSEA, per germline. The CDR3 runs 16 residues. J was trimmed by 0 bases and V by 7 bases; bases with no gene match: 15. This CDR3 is CSASTWGQTSSYEQYF. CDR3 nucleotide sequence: TGCAGCGCCTCTACCTGGGGACAGACCTCCTCCTACGAGCAGTACTTC.

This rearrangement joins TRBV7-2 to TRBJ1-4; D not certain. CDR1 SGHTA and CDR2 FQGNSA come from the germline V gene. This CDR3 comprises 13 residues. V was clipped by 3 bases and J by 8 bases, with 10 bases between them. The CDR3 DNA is TGTGCCAGCAGCTTGGGTAGTCCCGAAAAACTGTTTTTT. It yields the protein CASSLGSPEKLFF. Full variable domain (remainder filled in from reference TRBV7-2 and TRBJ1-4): GAGVSQSPSNKVTEKGKDVELRCDPISGHTALYWYRQSLGQGLEFLIYFQGNSAPDKSGLPSDRFSAERTGGSVSTLTIQRTQQEDSAVYLCASSLGSPEKLFFGSGTQLSVL.

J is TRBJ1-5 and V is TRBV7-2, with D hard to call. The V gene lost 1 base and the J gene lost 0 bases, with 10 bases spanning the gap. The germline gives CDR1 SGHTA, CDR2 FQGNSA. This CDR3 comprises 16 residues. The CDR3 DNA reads TGTGCCAGCAGCTTAGTGGCAGTCTATAGCAATCAGCCCCAGCATTTT. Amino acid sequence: CASSLVAVYSNQPQHF.

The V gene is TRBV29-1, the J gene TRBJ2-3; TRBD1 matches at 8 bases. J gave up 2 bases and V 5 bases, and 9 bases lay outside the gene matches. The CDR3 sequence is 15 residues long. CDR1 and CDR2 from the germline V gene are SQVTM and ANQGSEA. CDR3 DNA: TGCAGCGTTTCGATTTCAGGGGGCTCCACAGATACGCAGTATTTT. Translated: CSVSISGGSTDTQYF.